The 30 T cell receptor beta chains given below trace back to one sample, sequenced in a study of EBV T-cell therapy then PD-1 blockade in nasopharyngeal carcinoma. These TCRs' antigens remain unknown. Libraries were prepared by immunoSEQ multiplex PCR; TCRdb keeps only in-frame clonotypes and omits some of them. The sample has roughly 16,000 clones, approximately 80% seen once. Noted treatment: AdE1-LMPpoly-expanded autologous EBV-specific T-cell therapy followed by anti-PD-1 nivolumab. The specimen comprised CD8+ T cells from blood, sampled at day 0 from a patient whose treatment included autologous EBV-specific T cells and nivolumab. The receptor source for this set is a man aged 35 to 55 with nasopharyngeal carcinoma.

The chain couples TRBV3-1 (or the pseudogene TRBV3-2) to TRBJ2-3; D is possibly TRBD1 (5 bases). V lost 3 bases, J lost 7 bases, and 20 bases lay in between. The CDR3 has 16 residues. From germline, CDR1 is LGHDT and CDR2 YNNKEL (reference sequence). This chain's CDR3 is CASSHREDINRNTQYF. The CDR3, as DNA: TGTGCCAGCAGCCATCGCGAGGACATAAACAGAAATACGCAGTATTTT.

This clone came up once. The V and J genes are TRBV2 and TRBJ2-7, with D perhaps TRBD2 (6 bases). CDR1 and CDR2 from the germline V gene are SNHLY and FYNNEI. The CDR3 has 11 residues. Trimming stripped 11 bases from V and 5 bases from J, with 13 bases between. The CDR3 loop reads CAVMGGHEQYF. The CDR3 DNA reads as TGTGCCGTCATGGGGGGACACGAGCAGTACTTC. Full variable domain (remainder filled in from reference TRBV2 and TRBJ2-7): EPEVTQTPSHQVTQMGQEVILRCVPISNHLYFYWYRQILGQKVEFLVSFYNNEISEKSEIFDDQFSVERPDGSNFTLKIRSTKLEDSAMYFCAVMGGHEQYFGPGTRLTVT.

This sequence joins TRBV27 and TRBJ2-7; D possibly corresponds to TRBD1 (5 bases). This CDR3 comprises 17 residues. The germline V gene has CDR1 MNHEY and CDR2 SMNVEV (reference sequence). V was clipped by 2 bases and J by 0 bases, with 17 bases between them. Here the CDR3 reads CASSLGAGPGASYEQYF. The CDR3 bases are TGTGCCAGCAGTTTAGGGGCTGGGCCCGGAGCCTCCTACGAGCAGTACTTC.

The chain joins TRBV6-5 to TRBJ2-1; D uncertain. The CDR3 loop spans 14 amino acids. Germline values: CDR1 MNHEY, CDR2 SVGAGI. V was trimmed by 7 bases and J by 1 base, leaving 11 bases between them. CDR3 DNA: TGTGCCAGCACAAACAGTTTTTCCTACAATGAGCAGTTCTTC. It yields the protein CASTNSFSYNEQFF.

The chain is built from TRBV18 and TRBJ2-1; tentative D call: TRBD1 (6 bases). The CDR3 is 15 amino acids. V was pared by 0 bases and J by 3 bases, with 9 bases between. Germline values: CDR1 KGHSH, CDR2 LQKENI. This CDR3 reads CASSPPETGYNEQFF. CDR3 in DNA: TGTGCCAGCTCACCACCGGAGACAGGCTACAATGAGCAGTTCTTC. Complete variable domain (other parts from reference TRBV18 and TRBJ2-1): NAGVMQNPRHLVRRRGQEARLRCSPMKGHSHVYWYRQLPEEGLKFMVYLQKENIIDESGMPKERFSAEFPKEGPSILRIQQVVRGDSAAYFCASSPPETGYNEQFFGPGTRLTVL.

The chain is built from TRBV13 and TRBJ2-3, with D possibly TRBD2 on 6 matching bases. The CDR3 is made up of 17 amino acids. Germline values: CDR1 PRHDT, CDR2 FYEKMQ (reference sequence). V lost 0 bases to trimming and J lost 2 bases, with 15 bases between them. CDR3 in DNA: TGTGCCAGCAGCTTAGGCGGGGCGGGGTTTAACACAGATACGCAGTATTTT. This translates into CASSLGGAGFNTDTQYF. The whole variable domain, remainder taken from reference TRBV13 and TRBJ2-3, is AAGVIQSPRHLIKEKRETATLKCYPIPRHDTVYWYQQGPGQDPQFLISFYEKMQSDKGSIPDRFSAQQFSDYHSELNMSSLELGDSALYFCASSLGGAGFNTDTQYFGPGTRLTVL.

In this sample, this clone turned up once. The gene calls are TRBV27 and TRBJ2-1, with 7 bases matching TRBD1. V shed 0 bases, J shed 7 bases, and the junction held 6 bases outside the gene matches. Germline CDR1 MNHEY, CDR2 SMNVEV (reference sequence). The CDR3 length is 15 residues. The CDR3 DNA reads as TGTGCCAGCAGTTTATCCTACGACAGGGCAAATGAGCAGTTCTTC. Encoded protein: CASSLSYDRANEQFF.

The chain employs TRBV4-3 and TRBJ2-7; D may be TRBD1 (6 bases). Per the germline V gene, CDR1 is LGHNA and CDR2 is YSLEER. V was shortened by 1 base and J by 4 bases, with 11 bases between the two germline ends. This CDR3 region has 14 residues. The CDR3 DNA reads TGCGCCAGCAGCCAAGCTGGGGGCATGTACGAGCAGTACTTC. It yields the protein CASSQAGGMYEQYF.

This sequence joins TRBV25-1 and TRBJ1-2; maybe TRBD1 (5 bases). V lost 1 base, J lost 7 bases, and 13 bases lay in between. CDR3 length: 14 residues. Germline values: CDR1 MGHDK, CDR2 SYGVNS. The CDR3 sequence is CASSESGGRFGYTF. CDR3 coding DNA: TGTGCCAGCAGTGAATCTGGGGGAAGGTTTGGCTACACCTTC.

The CDR3 sequence: CASSHAVFANVLTF. DNA for the CDR3: TGTGCCAGCAGTCACGCGGTCTTTGCCAACGTCCTGACTTTC. The chain has TRBV28 and TRBJ2-6; unclear D gene. Germline CDR1 reads MDHEN; CDR2 reads SYDVKM. V lost 5 bases to trimming and J lost 7 bases, with 12 bases between them. This CDR3 comprises 14 residues.

This sequence joins TRBV7-8 and TRBJ1-5, with a possible D match to TRBD1 (6 bases). Trimming took 1 base from V and 0 from J, leaving 13 bases between them. Germline values: CDR1 SGHVS, CDR2 FQNEAQ. The CDR3 contains 17 residues. The DNA of the CDR3 is TGTGCCAGCAGCTTAGGATTGCCAGGGGATAGCAATCAGCCCCAGCATTTT. The encoded protein is CASSLGLPGDSNQPQHF.

This clone has more than one count but fewer than ten. The rearrangement joins TRBV6-5 to TRBJ1-5; tentatively, D is TRBD1 (5 bases). This CDR3 contains 15 residues. Trimming removed 6 bases from V and 3 bases from J, with 15 bases in between. CDR1 and CDR2 from the germline V gene are MNHEY and SVGAGI. CDR3 sequence reads: CASSHLEGSNQPQHF. CDR3 in DNA: TGTGCCAGCAGCCACCTCGAGGGGTCCAATCAGCCCCAGCATTTT.

This rearrangement joins TRBV7-9 to TRBJ2-7; D may be TRBD1 (6 bases). Trimming removed 1 base at V and 3 bases at J, with 13 bases between. The length of the CDR3 is 15 residues. CDR1 is SEHNR, CDR2 FQNEAQ, per germline (reference sequence). DNA of the CDR3: TGTGCCAGCAGCTTAGTGGGACAAGCCCTCTACGAGCAGTACTTC. Its translation: CASSLVGQALYEQYF.

The chain employs TRBV27 and TRBJ1-2, with D possibly matching TRBD1 (6 bases). The germline V gene has CDR1 MNHEY and CDR2 SMNVEV (reference sequence). The CDR3 length is 13 residues. Trimming removed 2 bases at V and 8 bases at J, with 12 bases between. In DNA, the CDR3 is TGTGCCAGCAGTTTAGGGGGGGCCGTAGGCTACACCTTC. It is translated as CASSLGGAVGYTF.

V is TRBV29-1 and J is TRBJ1-4; a weak D match, TRBD1 (6 bases). The CDR3 length is 14 residues. Between the trimmed V and J ends, which lost 6 bases and 8 bases, there was a span of 19 bases. CDR1 is SQVTM, CDR2 ANQGSEA, per germline. CDR3 in amino acids: CSVGATKGGEKLFF. The CDR3 DNA reads TGCAGCGTCGGTGCCACCAAGGGGGGAGAAAAACTGTTTTTT.

The J gene is TRBJ2-7, the V gene TRBV14; TRBD2 agrees at 9 bases. Germline V gene data show CDR1 as SGHDN and CDR2 as FVKESK. J lost 2 bases, V lost 0 bases, and 5 bases had no gene match. The CDR3 consists of 16 residues. The DNA of the CDR3 is TGTGCCAGCAGCCAAGATAGCCTAGCGGGGACCTACGAGCAGTACTTC. Encoded protein: CASSQDSLAGTYEQYF.

This clone is a singleton in its sample. Germline is not matched at one junction end, which may reflect a read error. The chain combines TRBV7-2 with TRBJ1-2; TRBD1 might be the D (5 bases). The CDR3 runs to 13 residues. Germline V gene lookup returns CDR1 SGHTA and CDR2 FQGNSA. In DNA form, the CDR3 reads TGTGCCAGCAGCTCAGGGATTCGGTATGACTACACCTTC. The encoded protein is CASSSGIRYDYTF.

This clone was seen only once. The chain employs TRBV10-3 and TRBJ1-2, with 8 bases matching TRBD1. This CDR3 has 17 residues. From germline, CDR1 is ENHRY and CDR2 SYGVKD. The V segment lost 4 bases and the J segment 3 bases; nucleotides outside the gene matches: 13. This chain's CDR3 is CAISATQDREWDYGYTF. The DNA for the CDR3 is TGTGCCATCAGTGCAACCCAGGACAGGGAGTGGGACTATGGCTACACCTTC.

This clone was seen a few times. The genes are TRBV27 and TRBJ1-6; D uncertain. Germline V gene sequence: CDR1 MNHEY, CDR2 SMNVEV (reference sequence). The CDR3 consists of 13 residues. The V gene lost 2 bases and the J gene lost 8 bases, with 7 bases spanning the gap. Here the CDR3 reads CASSLTLYSPLHF. The CDR3 bases are TGTGCCAGCAGTTTAACCTTGTATTCACCCCTCCACTTT.

This sequence joins TRBV19 and TRBJ2-3, with 9 bases matching TRBD2. Germline V gene data show CDR1 as LNHDA and CDR2 as SQIVND (reference sequence). This CDR3 has 18 amino acids. The V and J ends lost 5 bases and 2 bases, in that order; junction bases with no gene match: 14. The CDR3 here is CASSASGGPLAHTDTQYF. CDR3 sequence (DNA): TGTGCCAGTAGTGCCAGCGGGGGGCCCCTAGCCCACACAGATACGCAGTATTTT.

The chain links TRBV7-2 to TRBJ2-3; D is undetermined. The CDR3 has 15 amino acids. Germline V gene lookup returns CDR1 SGHTA and CDR2 FQGNSA. V was pared by 3 bases and J by 1 base, with 11 bases between. CDR3 sequence: CASSFKPAGTDTQYF. CDR3 sequence (DNA): TGTGCCAGCAGCTTTAAGCCTGCCGGCACAGATACGCAGTATTTT.

The chain joins TRBV5-6 to TRBJ2-2, with D perhaps given as TRBD1 or TRBD2 (5 bases each). Germline V gene lookup returns CDR1 SGHDT and CDR2 YYEEEE. Trimming took 0 bases from V and 6 from J, leaving 6 bases between them. This CDR3 contains 13 residues. The CDR3 bases are TGTGCCAGCAGCTTGGGAGGGGCCGGGGAGCTGTTTTTT. Its protein product is CASSLGGAGELFF. The whole variable domain, remainder taken from reference TRBV5-6 and TRBJ2-2, is DAGVTQSPTHLIKTRGQQVTLRCSPKSGHDTVSWYQQALGQGPQFIFQYYEEEERQRGNFPDRFSGHQFPNYSSELNVNALLLGDSALYLCASSLGGAGELFFGEGSRLTVL.

This chain uses TRBV2 with TRBJ2-3; either TRBD1 or TRBD2 may supply D (6 bases each). CDR1 is SNHLY and CDR2 is FYNNEI in the germline V gene. Trimming pared 6 bases from V and 7 bases from J, leaving 11 bases between. CDR3 length: 12 residues. CDR3 in amino acids: CASRGGANTQYF. CDR3 in DNA: TGTGCCAGCAGGGGGGGCGCGAATACGCAGTATTTT.

The rearrangement links TRBV6-5 to TRBJ1-5; tentatively, D is TRBD1 (5 bases). Germline loops: CDR1 MNHEY, CDR2 SVGAGI. The CDR3 totals 16 residues. Deletions cut 0 bases from V and 1 base from J, with 10 bases between. CDR3 coding DNA: TGTGCCAGCAGTTACTCGGCACCAGGGAGCAATCAGCCCCAGCATTTT. Protein: CASSYSAPGSNQPQHF.

CDR3 nucleotides: TGTGCCAGCAGCCTCACAGGGGGCACTGAAGCTTTCTTT. Translated: CASSLTGGTEAFF. The rearrangement uses TRBV14 and TRBJ1-1, with 8 bases lining up with TRBD1. With V trimmed by 4 bases and J by 4 bases, 2 bases remained unmatched. Looked up from germline, CDR1 is SGHDN and CDR2 is FVKESK. The CDR3 totals 13 residues.

The J gene is TRBJ2-6, the V gene TRBV4-2; D might be TRBD1 (6 bases). V was shortened by 3 bases and J by 5 bases, with 14 bases between the two germline ends. Germline-derived CDR1 and CDR2 are LGHNA and YNFKEQ. CDR3 length: 16 residues. The CDR3 region is CASSQRQDLRANVLTF. The CDR3 DNA reads TGTGCCAGCAGCCAGAGACAGGACCTCAGGGCCAACGTCCTGACTTTC.

The chain employs TRBV27 and TRBJ2-1; a possible D gene is TRBD1 (6 bases). The CDR3 length is 15 residues. Germline V gene sequence: CDR1 MNHEY, CDR2 SMNVEV (reference sequence). V was clipped by 3 bases and J by 3 bases, with 12 bases between them. The CDR3 DNA is TGTGCCAGCAGTTTTGGGACAAATTTCTACAATGAGCAGTTCTTC. It translates to CASSFGTNFYNEQFF.

This clone appeared once. This sequence joins TRBV27 and TRBJ2-3; D is ambiguous. Per the germline V gene, CDR1 is MNHEY and CDR2 is SMNVEV (reference sequence). CDR3 length: 15 amino acids. V lost 6 bases and J lost 1, with 14 bases in between. The CDR3: CASSPRGIGTDTQYF. The CDR3 nucleotides read TGTGCCAGCAGCCCTCGTGGTATCGGCACAGATACGCAGTATTTT.

The V gene is TRBV7-9, the J gene TRBJ1-2; D uncertain. The CDR3 is 14 amino acids. V lost 0 bases to trimming and J lost 6 bases, with 11 bases between them. CDR1 and CDR2 from the germline V gene are SEHNR and FQNEAQ (reference sequence). The CDR3 loop reads CASSLASQLDGYTF. The CDR3 nucleotides read TGTGCCAGCAGCTTAGCGTCGCAACTCGATGGCTACACCTTC.

The chain recombines TRBV2 with TRBJ1-1; a possible D gene is TRBD1 (5 bases). Trimming pared 3 bases from V and 5 bases from J, leaving 7 bases between. Germline loops: CDR1 SNHLY, CDR2 FYNNEI. This CDR3 spans 12 amino acids. Written as DNA, the CDR3 is TGTGCCAGCAGTGACGAGGGGACTGAAGCTTTCTTT. This encodes CASSDEGTEAFF.